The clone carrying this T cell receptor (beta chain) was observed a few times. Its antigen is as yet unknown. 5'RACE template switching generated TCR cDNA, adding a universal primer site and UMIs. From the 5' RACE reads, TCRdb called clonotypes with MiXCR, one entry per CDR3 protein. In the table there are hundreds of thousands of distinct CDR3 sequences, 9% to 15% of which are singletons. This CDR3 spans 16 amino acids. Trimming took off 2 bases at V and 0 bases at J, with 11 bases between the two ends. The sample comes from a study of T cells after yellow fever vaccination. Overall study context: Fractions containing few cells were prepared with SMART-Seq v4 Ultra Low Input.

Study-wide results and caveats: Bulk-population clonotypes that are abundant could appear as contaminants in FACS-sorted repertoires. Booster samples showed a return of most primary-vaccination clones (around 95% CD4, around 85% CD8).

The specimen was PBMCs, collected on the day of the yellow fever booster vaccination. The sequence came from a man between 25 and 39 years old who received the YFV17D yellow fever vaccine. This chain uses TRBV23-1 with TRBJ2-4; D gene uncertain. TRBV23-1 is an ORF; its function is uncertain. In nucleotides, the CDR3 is TGCGCCAGCAGTCAACCGGTCATGCTAGCCAAAAACATTCAGTACTTC. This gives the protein CASSQPVMLAKNIQYF.